Listed below are T cell receptor beta chains from one sample, sequenced in a study. TCRdb passed the RT-PCR reads through MiXCR, listing each CDR3 protein once. The sample has about 680,000 distinct CDR3 sequences; 12% to 15% are singletons. Sequencing was performed on memory CD4+ T cells from blood. These receptors were obtained from a female donor in good health, serving as a healthy control. Each CDR3 is given with its conserved first and last residue. D genes are given only for firm matches. The listing skips clone size in some rows; elsewhere it reads once, few, many or a size class.

v_gene	len	d_gene	abundance	j_gene	CDR3nt	CDR3aa
TRBV12-3/TRBV12-4	14	TRBD1	-	TRBJ1-1	TGTGCCAGCAGCCAACCAGGGGGTTGGACTGAAGCTTTCTTT	CASSQPGGWTEAFF
TRBV6-6	13	-	few	TRBJ1-4	TGTGCCAGCAGGGTCCCAACTAATGAAAAACTGTTTTTT	CASRVPTNEKLFF
TRBV4-3	15	-	-	TRBJ1-2	TGCGCCAGCAGCCAAGTGGTGGGGTCTAACTATGGCTACACCTTC	CASSQVVGSNYGYTF
TRBV9	16	TRBD1	-	TRBJ2-5	TGTGCCAGCAGCGGCAGAGGGACAGGGGGGGGAGAGACCCAGTACTTC	CASSGRGTGGGETQYF
TRBV7-3	18	-	many	TRBJ2-2	TGTGCCAGCAGCTTACAGGGTATCGGGCGGGGTAACACCGGGGAGCTGTTTTTT	CASSLQGIGRGNTGELFF
TRBV5-6	16	-	few	TRBJ1-2	TGTGCCAGCAGCCGATTGTTAGGCTGGGAGACCTATGGCTACACCTTC	CASSRLLGWETYGYTF
TRBV28	12	-	-	TRBJ2-1	TGTGCCAGCAACTCTTTAATGGCTGAGCAGTTCTTC	CASNSLMAEQFF
TRBV5-1	14	-	-	TRBJ2-2	TGCGCCAGCAGCTTGTCGAGTGGTTCCGGGGAGCTGTTTTTT	CASSLSSGSGELFF
TRBV28	13	TRBD1	few	TRBJ1-2	TGTGCCAGCAGGACAGGGAGGGGCTATGGCTACACCTTC	CASRTGRGYGYTF
TRBV6-2/TRBV6-3	14	TRBD2	-	TRBJ2-1	TGTGCCAGCAAACTAGCGGGTACCTACAATGAGCAGTTCTTC	CASKLAGTYNEQFF
TRBV15	13	-	few	TRBJ2-1	TGTGCCACCAGCAGGGACTATTACAATGAGCAGTTCTTC	CATSRDYYNEQFF
TRBV5-1	14	-	few	TRBJ2-7	TGCGCCAGCAGTTCCTTTGGCGAGAGAAACGAGCAGTACTTC	CASSSFGERNEQYF
TRBV5-1	17	TRBD1	-	TRBJ2-1	TGCGCCAGCAGCTTCACGACTCCGGGGACAGGCGACAATGAGCAGTTCTTC	CASSFTTPGTGDNEQFF
TRBV7-9	15	TRBD2	-	TRBJ2-3	TGTGCCAGCAGCTGGGGAGGGGCTACAACAGATACGCAGTATTTT	CASSWGGATTDTQYF
TRBV15	17	TRBD1	few	TRBJ1-5	TGTGCCACCAGCAGAGATTCGACAGGGGACCGCAATCAGCCCCAGCATTTT	CATSRDSTGDRNQPQHF
TRBV5-5	15	-	many	TRBJ1-5	TGTGCCAGCAGCTTGGGGCAGGGCTACAATCAGCCCCAGCATTTT	CASSLGQGYNQPQHF
TRBV20-1	16	-	-	TRBJ2-3	TGCAGTGCTAGAGATCTTACGACTTCTAGCACAGATACGCAGTATTTT	CSARDLTTSSTDTQYF
TRBV18	15	-	many	TRBJ2-3	TGTGCCAGCTCACCACCCATTGCTAGCACAGATACGCAGTATTTT	CASSPPIASTDTQYF
TRBV5-6	14	-	-	TRBJ2-3	TGTGCCAGCAGCGCTACCTCGACAGCCGATACGCAGTATTTT	CASSATSTADTQYF
TRBV20-1	15	TRBD2	-	TRBJ2-3	TGCAGCGGTAGTGGTCCGGGAGGCCCCACAGATACGCAGTATTTT	CSGSGPGGPTDTQYF
TRBV4-3	14	-	many	TRBJ1-4	TGCGCCAGCAGCCGATCCGGGACCAATGAAAAACTGTTTTTT	CASSRSGTNEKLFF
TRBV25-1	16	-	many	TRBJ1-2	TGTGCCAGCAGTGACATCGACGCAAAGCAAATCTATGGCTACACCTTC	CASSDIDAKQIYGYTF
TRBV7-2	13	-	-	TRBJ2-5	TGTGCCAGCAGCTTACTAGGCGACGGGACCCAGTACTTC	CASSLLGDGTQYF
TRBV5-5	17	-	-	TRBJ1-4	TGTGCCAGCAGCTTGGCTACATCGCCAGGATCTAATGAAAAACTGTTTTTT	CASSLATSPGSNEKLFF
TRBV10-3	15	TRBD1	many	TRBJ2-1	TGTGCCATCAGCCCCGGGACAGGGGATGGGAATGAGCAGTTCTTC	CAISPGTGDGNEQFF
TRBV28	15	TRBD2	-	TRBJ2-5	TGTGCCAGCAGACCGGGACTAGCGGGAGTTGAGACCCAGTACTTC	CASRPGLAGVETQYF
TRBV6-5	18	-	many	TRBJ2-2	TGTGCCAGCAGTTTTAAGGGATATGCAAGCGGATTCCCCGGGGAGCTGTTTTTT	CASSFKGYASGFPGELFF
TRBV3-1	14	-	-	TRBJ1-2	TGTGCCAGCAGCCTGGGCAGCGAGAACTATGGCTACACCTTC	CASSLGSENYGYTF
TRBV5-1	13	-	-	TRBJ2-7	TGCGCCAGCAGCTCAGAGGCGGTTAACGAGCAGTACTTC	CASSSEAVNEQYF
TRBV20-1	11	-	-	TRBJ1-2	TGCAGTGGTGGGGGGGGGCATGGCTACACCTTC	CSGGGGHGYTF